Below are 12 T cell receptor beta chains sequenced from a single sample in a study of blood T cell repertoires in COVID-19. The repertoire was sequenced with immunoSEQ multiplex PCR; TCRdb's copy has only in-frame clones and lacks some. The top ten hold about 1.2% of the sample, which has 84,000 or so clones, roughly 78% seen once. Sequences were obtained from peripheral blood. These receptors were collected from a woman older than 75 with acute or convalescent COVID-19.

The rearrangement joins TRBV6-5 to TRBJ1-1; no firm D call. From germline, CDR1 is MNHEY and CDR2 SVGAGI. The V end lost 6 bases, the J end lost 3 bases, and 11 bases lay between the germline ends. CDR3 length: 13 residues. The DNA for the CDR3 is TGTGCCAGCAGAGGAGGGTCTCACACTGAAGCTTTCTTT. It specifies CASRGGSHTEAFF.

The chain joins TRBV19 to TRBJ2-1; 9 bases are shared with TRBD1. CDR3 size: 16 residues. Trimming cost V 6 bases and J 2 bases; bases outside gene matches: 8. From germline, CDR1 is LNHDA and CDR2 SQIVND (reference sequence). As DNA, the CDR3 is TGTGCCAGTAGGTCGATGGGACAGGGACCCTACAATGAGCAGTTCTTC. Protein sequence: CASRSMGQGPYNEQFF.

The chain is built from TRBV6-6 and TRBJ2-7; 9 nucleotides match TRBD2. V trimming: 6 bases; J trimming: 2 bases; junction bases outside the gene matches: 5. The CDR3 is made up of 14 amino acids. Per the germline V gene, CDR1 is MNHNY and CDR2 is SVGAGI (reference sequence). The CDR3 nucleotides are TGTGCCAGCAGCCAATTAGCGGGGGCCTACGAGCAGTACTTC. Amino acids: CASSQLAGAYEQYF.

This clone has only one observation. This chain uses TRBV6-5 with TRBJ2-7; the D gene is possibly TRBD1 (5 bases). Trimming pared 5 bases from V and 3 bases from J, leaving 11 bases between. CDR1 and CDR2 from the germline V gene are MNHEY and SVGAGI. The CDR3 runs 13 residues. CDR3: CASSQGIDYEQYF. CDR3 sequence (DNA): TGTGCCAGCAGTCAGGGAATAGACTACGAGCAGTACTTC.

This clone was seen a single time. In nucleotides, the CDR3 is TGTGCCAGGACGAGGACAGCCACTGAAGCTTTCTTT. This translates into CARTRTATEAFF. The V and J genes are TRBV7-2 and TRBJ1-1; TRBD1 might be the D (6 bases). The germline gives CDR1 SGHTA, CDR2 FQGNSA. The CDR3 has 12 amino acids. Trimming removed 9 bases at V and 4 bases at J, with 12 bases between.

V and J are TRBV5-1 and TRBJ1-5; D is possibly TRBD1 (5 bases). The V end was cut by 0 bases, the J end by 9 bases, with 16 bases between. The CDR3 contains 15 residues. Germline values: CDR1 SGHRS, CDR2 YFSETQ. CDR3 sequence: CASSLDGAGMGPQHF. The CDR3 coding sequence is TGCGCCAGCAGCTTGGATGGGGCTGGCATGGGGCCCCAGCATTTT.

CDR3 in amino acids: CASSLQAGGPDTQYF. The CDR3 coding sequence is TGTGCCAGCAGCTTACAAGCGGGGGGCCCAGATACGCAGTATTTT. The chain couples TRBV7-3 to TRBJ2-3, with TRBD2 identical over 9 bases. J gave up 4 bases and V 2 bases, and 4 bases lay outside the gene matches. This CDR3 spans 15 amino acids. Germline V gives CDR1 SGHTA, CDR2 FQGTGA.

This chain joins TRBV6-5 and TRBJ2-2; possibly TRBD1 for D (5 bases). CDR3 length: 14 residues. Between the trimmed V and J ends, which lost 5 bases and 5 bases, there was a span of 12 bases. Germline V gene data show CDR1 as MNHEY and CDR2 as SVGAGI. This CDR3 is CASSLDSGTGELFF. The CDR3 region has the DNA TGTGCCAGCAGTCTCGACAGTGGGACCGGGGAGCTGTTTTTT.

The chain carries TRBV15 and TRBJ2-1; 7 bases line up with TRBD1. The CDR3 runs 14 residues. CDR1 is LNHNV, CDR2 YYDKDF, per germline (reference sequence). Trimming at V came to 0 bases and at J to 10 bases, leaving 6 bases not matched to a gene. This CDR3 reads CATSRDPQTGEQFF. The CDR3 DNA is TGTGCCACCAGCAGAGACCCCCAGACAGGGGAGCAGTTCTTC. The whole variable domain, remainder taken from reference TRBV15 and TRBJ2-1, is DAMVIQNPRYQVTQFGKPVTLSCSQTLNHNVMYWYQQKSSQAPKLLFHYYDKDFNNEADTPDNFQSRRPNTSFCFLDIRSPGLGDTAMYLCATSRDPQTGEQFFGPGTRLTVL.

The chain joins TRBV11-3 to TRBJ2-1; D perhaps matches TRBD2 (5 bases). Looked up from germline, CDR1 is SGHNT and CDR2 is YENEEA. There are 13 residues in the CDR3. The V end lost 4 bases, the J end lost 11 bases, and 15 bases lay between the germline ends. CDR3 sequence reads: CASSSHFTGKQFF. CDR3 nucleotide sequence: TGTGCCAGCAGCTCCCATTTTACGGGGAAGCAGTTCTTC.

This chain uses TRBV5-8 with TRBJ2-1; D gene ambiguous. This CDR3 comprises 12 residues. The V and J ends lost 4 bases and 6 bases respectively, with 8 bases between them. Germline V gives CDR1 SGHTS, CDR2 YDEGEE. CDR3 residues: CASSGGVNEQFF. CDR3 DNA sequence: TGTGCCAGCAGCGGCGGCGTCAATGAGCAGTTCTTC.

This chain links TRBV23-1 with TRBJ1-2, with D hard to call. TRBV23-1 is an open reading frame whose function is uncertain. The CDR3 runs to 17 residues. V was pared by 0 bases and J by 3 bases, with 17 bases between. The CDR3 DNA reads as TGCGCCAGCAGTCAATCTCTCTTCCGCCGGGGATACTATGGCTACACCTTC. Translating it yields CASSQSLFRRGYYGYTF.